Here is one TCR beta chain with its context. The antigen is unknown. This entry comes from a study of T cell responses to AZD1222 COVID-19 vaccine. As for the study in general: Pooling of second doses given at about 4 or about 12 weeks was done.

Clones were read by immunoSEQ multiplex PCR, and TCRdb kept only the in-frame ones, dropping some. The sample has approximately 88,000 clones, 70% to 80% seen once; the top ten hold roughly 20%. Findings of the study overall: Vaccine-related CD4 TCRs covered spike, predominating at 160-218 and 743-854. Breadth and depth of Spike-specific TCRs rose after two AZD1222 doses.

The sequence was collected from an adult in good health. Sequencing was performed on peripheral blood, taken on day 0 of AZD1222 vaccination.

The CDR3 region has the DNA TGTGCCTGCACCTCCAGGACCAACTACGAGCAGTACTTC. It translates to CACTSRTNYEQYF. The V and J genes are TRBV30 and TRBJ2-7; D call uncertain. Germline V lookup: CDR1 GTSNPN, CDR2 SVGIG (reference sequence). The CDR3 spans 13 residues. Trimming shortened V by 6 bases and J by 3 bases, and 15 bases separated the two germline ends. Variable domain in full (rest from reference TRBV30 and TRBJ2-7): SQTIHQWPATLVQPVGSPLSLECTVEGTSNPNLYWYRQAAGRGLQLLFYSVGIGQISSEVPQNLSASRPQDRQFILSSKKLLLSDSGFYLCACTSRTNYEQYFGPGTRLTVT.